The 32 T cell receptor beta chains reported below all come from one sample, sequenced in a study of blood T cell repertoires in COVID-19. Sequenced by immunoSEQ multiplex PCR; TCRdb stores in-frame clones only, minus some. The sample lists about 300,000 clones, roughly 85% occurring once. Sequenced material: PBMCs or T cells enriched from blood (not recorded which). These receptors were collected from a woman aged 25 to 39 who had recovered from COVID-19.

Only a few counts were recorded for this clone. This chain joins TRBV20-1 and TRBJ2-5; 12 bases agree with TRBD2. This CDR3 contains 15 residues. Unmatched junction bases numbered 6, after V lost 3 bases and J lost 4 bases. Germline values: CDR1 DFQATT, CDR2 SNEGSKA (reference sequence). CDR3 bases: TGCAGTGCTAGTCGACTAGCGGGGGCCTTAGAGACCCAGTACTTC. Residues: CSASRLAGALETQYF.

The rearrangement joins TRBV18 to TRBJ1-6, with 9 bases aligning to TRBD1. After removal of 1 base from V and 9 bases from J, the junction contained 13 bases not matched to a gene. The CDR3 totals 18 residues. The germline V gene has CDR1 KGHSH and CDR2 LQKENI. CDR3 coding DNA: TGTGCCAGCTCACCACTATACCGGGACAGGGAAAAGGGTTCACCCCTCCACTTT. Translated, it gives CASSPLYRDREKGSPLHF.

The V gene is TRBV18, the J gene TRBJ2-2; D possibly corresponds to TRBD1 (5 bases). The V end was cut by 1 base, the J end by 5 bases, with 11 bases between. Germline assignment: CDR1 KGHSH and CDR2 LQKENI. CDR3 length: 15 amino acids. Written as DNA, the CDR3 is TGTGCCAGCTCACCACGGCTGGGGCGGACCGGGGAGCTGTTTTTT. The encoded protein is CASSPRLGRTGELFF.

This clone was seen a few times. The V call is TRBV5-1, the J call TRBJ1-6; tentatively, D is TRBD1 (5 bases). Germline CDR1 reads SGHRS; CDR2 reads YFSETQ. This CDR3 spans 13 amino acids. Trimming left V 4 bases short and J 7 bases short, with 9 bases between. CDR3: CASSQGGNSPLHF. CDR3 DNA: TGCGCCAGCAGCCAGGGAGGAAATTCACCCCTCCACTTT.

CDR3 amino acids: CAWSSETGLRRSPLHF. The CDR3 nucleotides read TGTGCCTGGAGCTCGGAGACAGGCCTAAGGCGTTCACCCCTCCACTTT. This sequence joins TRBV30 and TRBJ1-6, with D tentatively TRBD1 (6 bases). Germline V CDR1 and CDR2: GTSNPN, SVGIG (reference sequence). This CDR3 contains 16 residues. V lost 3 bases to trimming and J lost 9 bases, with 21 bases between them.

This clone appeared once. This sequence joins TRBV18 and TRBJ2-3; 11 bases agree with TRBD1. Germline-derived CDR1 and CDR2 are KGHSH and LQKENI. The length of the CDR3 is 19 residues. After removal of 3 bases from V and 3 bases from J, the junction contained 14 bases not matched to a gene. The CDR3 nucleotides read TGTGCCAGCTCACCGCCGAACCCGGGGACAGGGGGGAAAACAGATACGCAGTATTTT. This translates into CASSPPNPGTGGKTDTQYF.

J is TRBJ2-3 and V is TRBV7-9, with 12 bases that match TRBD2. Looked up from germline, CDR1 is SEHNR and CDR2 is FQNEAQ (reference sequence). Trimming removed 6 bases from V and 4 bases from J; junction bases left unmatched: 8. The CDR3 consists of 16 residues. CDR3 residues: CASRPSGGVSADTQYF. The CDR3 region has the DNA TGTGCCAGCAGGCCTAGCGGGGGGGTGAGCGCAGATACGCAGTATTTT.

The chain combines TRBV19 with TRBJ2-2, with D possibly being TRBD1 (6 bases). Germline V CDR1 and CDR2: LNHDA, SQIVND (reference sequence). The CDR3 is 15 amino acids. V was clipped by 5 bases and J by 4 bases, with 14 bases between them. The CDR3 loop reads CASSLRTESTGELFF. The DNA of the CDR3 is TGTGCCAGTAGTCTCCGGACAGAGAGCACCGGGGAGCTGTTTTTT.

The gene calls are TRBV6-1 and TRBJ2-1; a possible D gene is TRBD2 (6 bases). From germline, CDR1 is MNHNS and CDR2 SASEGT. This CDR3 has 15 amino acids. Trimming shortened V by 3 bases and J by 5 bases, and 14 bases separated the two germline ends. The CDR3 sequence is CASSEAGTTNNEQFF. CDR3 in DNA: TGTGCCAGCAGTGAGGCGGGGACGACCAACAATGAGCAGTTCTTC.

The chain links TRBV3-1 (or the pseudogene TRBV3-2) to TRBJ1-1; 8 nucleotides agree with TRBD1. J lost 1 base, V lost 5 bases, and 3 bases had no gene match. The CDR3 has 14 amino acids. The germline V gene encodes CDR1 LGHDT and CDR2 YNNKEL (reference sequence). This CDR3 reads CASSYRGKNTEAFF. CDR3 DNA: TGTGCCAGCAGCTACAGGGGGAAGAACACTGAAGCTTTCTTT.

The chain has TRBV21-1 and TRBJ2-7; the table calls TRBD1, which could not be checked here. TRBV21-1 counts as a pseudogene. The CDR3 contains 16 residues. The CDR3 loop reads CASSKTERNSSYEQYF. Written as DNA, the CDR3 is TGTGCCAGCAGCAAAACTGAAAGAAACAGCTCCTACGAGCAGTACTTC.

This clone showed up just once. V usage is TRBV7-9 and J usage is TRBJ1-5; 8 nucleotides align to TRBD1. Per germline, CDR1 SEHNR and CDR2 FQNEAQ (reference sequence). V shed 10 bases, J shed 4 bases, and the junction held 6 bases outside the gene matches. This CDR3 is 13 amino acids long. CDR3 amino acids: CATRQGLNQPQHF. CDR3 nucleotide sequence: TGTGCCACCCGACAGGGGTTAAATCAGCCCCAGCATTTT.

The V call is TRBV7-9, the J call TRBJ1-2; 9 nucleotides line up with TRBD1. With 4 bases clipped from V and 7 bases from J, the junction kept 4 bases outside the gene matches. CDR3 length: 13 residues. CDR1 is SEHNR, CDR2 FQNEAQ, per germline (reference sequence). The CDR3 reads CASSYRGHRGYTF. CDR3 bases: TGTGCCAGCAGCTACAGGGGGCATCGTGGCTACACCTTC.

The genes are TRBV3-1 (or the pseudogene TRBV3-2) and TRBJ1-5, with TRBD1 identical over 11 bases. With V trimmed by 4 bases and J by 7 bases, 6 bases remained unmatched. The germline V gene encodes CDR1 LGHDT and CDR2 YNNKEL (reference sequence). There are 15 residues in the CDR3. The chain's CDR3 is CASSPGQGARQPQHF. The CDR3 region has the DNA TGTGCCAGCAGCCCAGGACAGGGGGCAAGACAGCCCCAGCATTTT.

This rearrangement joins TRBV28 to TRBJ2-3, with 9 bases aligning to TRBD2. Per germline, CDR1 MDHEN and CDR2 SYDVKM. CDR3 size: 16 residues. J was trimmed by 3 bases and V by 1 base; bases with no gene match: 5. This CDR3 is CASSLSAGGPTDTQYF. CDR3 coding DNA: TGTGCCAGCAGTTTATCAGCGGGGGGACCAACAGATACGCAGTATTTT.

V is TRBV4-3 and J is TRBJ1-1, with a weak D call TRBD1 (6 bases). With 2 bases removed from V and 3 bases from J, the gap between germline ends came to 7 bases. Germline lookup yields CDR1 LGHNA and CDR2 YSLEER. This CDR3 spans 13 amino acids. CDR3 DNA sequence: TGCGCCAGCAGCCAACAGGGGTACACTGAAGCTTTCTTT. It encodes CASSQQGYTEAFF.

The gene calls are TRBV25-1 and TRBJ1-2; TRBD1 agrees at 12 bases. The V gene's germline CDR1 is MGHDK and CDR2 SYGVNS. Germline trimming cut 3 bases from V and 7 bases from J; bases unmatched to any gene: 9. The CDR3 length is 16 residues. CDR3 sequence reads: CASSDRGTGGKSGYTF. CDR3 DNA sequence: TGTGCCAGCAGTGATAGGGGGACAGGGGGCAAGAGTGGCTACACCTTC.

The J gene is TRBJ2-5, the V gene TRBV30; D is uncertain. V gave up 4 bases and J gave up 10 bases, with 22 bases separating them. Germline-derived CDR1 and CDR2 are GTSNPN and SVGIG (reference sequence). CDR3 length: 14 residues. CDR3 nucleotide sequence: TGTGCCTGGACTGTCCAGGCAGGATCTGCTTTCCAGTACTTC. This encodes CAWTVQAGSAFQYF.

The chain joins TRBV27 to TRBJ2-7, with 10 nucleotides matching TRBD1. Germline V lookup: CDR1 MNHEY, CDR2 SMNVEV (reference sequence). The CDR3 loop spans 15 amino acids. The junction had 8 bases not matched to a gene; V was cut back by 3 bases and J by 6 bases. The CDR3 region has the DNA TGTGCCAGCAGTTTCAATCCGGGACAGGGGAGCGAGCAGTACTTC. Its protein is CASSFNPGQGSEQYF.

The chain uses TRBV9 and TRBJ1-5; D gene unclear. The CDR3 runs 15 residues. Germline CDR1 reads SGDLS; CDR2 reads YYNGEE. V dropped 4 bases and J dropped 2 bases, with 13 bases sitting between them. The CDR3: CASSPSGIGNQPQHF. CDR3 DNA sequence: TGTGCCAGCAGCCCCTCGGGGATCGGCAATCAGCCCCAGCATTTT.

The V call is TRBV30, the J call TRBJ2-3; 11 nucleotides line up with TRBD2. V shed 7 bases, J shed 3 bases, and the junction held 9 bases outside the gene matches. Germline CDR1 GTSNPN, CDR2 SVGIG (reference sequence). This CDR3 has 15 amino acids. The CDR3 DNA follows: TGTGCCTCATCAACCGGGACTAGCGGAACAGATACGCAGTATTTT. Translated: CASSTGTSGTDTQYF.

The chain recombines TRBV5-1 with TRBJ1-2; D remains ambiguous. CDR3 length: 15 residues. Trimming shortened V by 0 bases and J by 3 bases, and 12 bases separated the two germline ends. From germline, CDR1 is SGHRS and CDR2 YFSETQ. DNA for the CDR3: TGCGCCAGCAGCTTGGAGGAGGGTCGGGACTATGGCTACACCTTC. Translating it yields CASSLEEGRDYGYTF.

This clone has a handful of counts. This chain uses TRBV5-1 with TRBJ1-1, with D perhaps matching TRBD1 (6 bases). V dropped 7 bases and J dropped 8 bases, with 12 bases sitting between them. Germline CDR1 reads SGHRS; CDR2 reads YFSETQ. The CDR3 is made up of 11 amino acids. CDR3 in amino acids: CASRSGHEAFF. CDR3 in DNA: TGCGCCAGCCGATCGGGACACGAAGCTTTCTTT.

V gene TRBV5-1 combines with J gene TRBJ2-7; possibly TRBD1 for D (5 bases). The ends were cut back, 2 bases at V and 2 bases at J, with 14 bases in the middle. CDR3 length equals 15 residues. Per germline, CDR1 SGHRS and CDR2 YFSETQ. DNA for the CDR3: TGCGCCAGCAGCTTATTAGACAGTACCACCTACGAGCAGTACTTC. This translates into CASSLLDSTTYEQYF. Full variable domain (rest looked up from reference TRBV5-1 and TRBJ2-7): KAGVTQTPRYLIKTRGQQVTLSCSPISGHRSVSWYQQTPGQGLQFLFEYFSETQRNKGNFPGRFSGRQFSNSRSEMNVSTLELGDSALYLCASSLLDSTTYEQYFGPGTRLTVT.

The J gene is TRBJ2-2, the V gene TRBV19; TRBD1 aligns across 7 bases. V trimming: 3 bases; J trimming: 7 bases; junction bases outside the gene matches: 8. Germline V gene data show CDR1 as LNHDA and CDR2 as SQIVND (reference sequence). This CDR3 has 15 amino acids. The CDR3 nucleotides are TGTGCCAGTAGTATTCGAGGGGGCGCAGGCGGGGAGCTGTTTTTT. Amino acids: CASSIRGGAGGELFF.

The chain joins TRBV5-1 to TRBJ2-5; perhaps TRBD2 as D (5 bases). The germline V and J ends were trimmed by 4 bases and 0 bases, with 10 bases remaining between them. The CDR3 extends over 14 amino acids. Germline CDR1 and CDR2: SGHRS and YFSETQ. CDR3 DNA sequence: TGCGCCAGCAGCAACCGAGGGTACCAAGAGACCCAGTACTTC. Translating gives CASSNRGYQETQYF. Variable domain in full (rest from reference TRBV5-1 and TRBJ2-5): KAGVTQTPRYLIKTRGQQVTLSCSPISGHRSVSWYQQTPGQGLQFLFEYFSETQRNKGNFPGRFSGRQFSNSRSEMNVSTLELGDSALYLCASSNRGYQETQYFGPGTRLLVL.

V gene TRBV6-6 combines with J gene TRBJ2-2; D gene uncertain. This CDR3 contains 15 residues. The germline gives CDR1 MNHNY, CDR2 SVGAGI (reference sequence). V shed 2 bases and J shed 1 base, with 8 bases lying between them. This chain's CDR3 is CASSYSDRNTGELFF. Written as DNA, the CDR3 is TGTGCCAGCAGTTACAGCGACCGGAACACCGGGGAGCTGTTTTTT.

V is TRBV5-1 and J is TRBJ2-7, with 10 bases matching TRBD1. The CDR3 sequence is 15 residues long. Per the germline V gene, CDR1 is SGHRS and CDR2 is YFSETQ. The trim removed 5 bases at V and 1 base at J, leaving 6 bases unmatched. The chain's CDR3 is CASRPGQGTSYEQYF. Here the CDR3 DNA reads TGCGCCAGCAGACCGGGACAGGGGACTTCCTACGAGCAGTACTTC.

This rearrangement joins TRBV6-5 to TRBJ2-7; 9 nucleotides match TRBD2. The CDR3 is 14 amino acids. V lost 8 bases, J lost 2 bases, and 7 bases stayed unmatched. Germline CDR1 is MNHEY and CDR2 is SVGAGI. The CDR3 coding sequence is TGTGCCAGCGGGCGGATAGCGGGGGCCTACGAGCAGTACTTC. Translated, it gives CASGRIAGAYEQYF.

J is TRBJ1-5 and V is TRBV7-8; TRBD1 matches 8 bases. After removal of 5 bases from V and 9 bases from J, the junction contained 12 bases not matched to a gene. Germline CDR1 is SGHVS and CDR2 is FQNEAQ. The CDR3 has 15 residues. The chain's CDR3 is CASSPRQGPSSPQHF. The CDR3 DNA sequence: TGTGCCAGCAGCCCGAGACAGGGGCCTTCATCGCCCCAGCATTTT.

This chain joins TRBV10-1 and TRBJ1-1; TRBD1 is a possible D gene (6 bases). This CDR3 region has 15 residues. Germline V lookup: CDR1 WNHNN, CDR2 SYGVQD (reference sequence). Trimming cost V 1 base and J 3 bases, with 12 bases left between them. In DNA, the CDR3 is TGCGCCAGCAGTGAGTTTGGCAGGGGAGACACTGAAGCTTTCTTT. Amino acids: CASSEFGRGDTEAFF.

The chain uses TRBV15 and TRBJ2-5; 8 positions match TRBD2. Losses at the gene ends were 1 base for V and 4 bases for J; bases not matched to a gene: 5. The CDR3 runs to 15 residues. CDR1 is LNHNV, CDR2 YYDKDF, per germline (reference sequence). The CDR3 sequence: CATSRVRGGLETQYF. The DNA for the CDR3 is TGTGCCACCAGCAGAGTACGGGGGGGCCTAGAGACCCAGTACTTC.